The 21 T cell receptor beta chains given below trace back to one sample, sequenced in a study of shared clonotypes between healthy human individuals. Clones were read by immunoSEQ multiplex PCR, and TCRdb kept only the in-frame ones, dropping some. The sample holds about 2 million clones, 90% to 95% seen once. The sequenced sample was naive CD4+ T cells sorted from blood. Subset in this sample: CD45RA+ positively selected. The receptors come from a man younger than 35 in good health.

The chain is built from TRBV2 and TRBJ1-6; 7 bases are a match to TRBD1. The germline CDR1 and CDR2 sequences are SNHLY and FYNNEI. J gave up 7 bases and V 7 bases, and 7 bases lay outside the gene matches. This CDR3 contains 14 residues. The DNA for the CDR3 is TGTGCCAGCAAGGGGGCAGCTCCAAATTCACCCCTCCACTTT. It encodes CASKGAAPNSPLHF. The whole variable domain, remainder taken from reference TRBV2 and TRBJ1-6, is EPEVTQTPSHQVTQMGQEVILRCVPISNHLYFYWYRQILGQKVEFLVSFYNNEISEKSEIFDDQFSVERPDGSNFTLKIRSTKLEDSAMYFCASKGAAPNSPLHFGNGTRLTVT.

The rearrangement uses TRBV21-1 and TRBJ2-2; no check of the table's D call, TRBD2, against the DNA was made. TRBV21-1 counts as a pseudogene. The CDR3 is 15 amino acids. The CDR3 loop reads CASRTGTSGTGELFF. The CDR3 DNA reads TGTGCCAGCAGAACCGGGACTAGTGGCACCGGGGAGCTGTTTTTT.

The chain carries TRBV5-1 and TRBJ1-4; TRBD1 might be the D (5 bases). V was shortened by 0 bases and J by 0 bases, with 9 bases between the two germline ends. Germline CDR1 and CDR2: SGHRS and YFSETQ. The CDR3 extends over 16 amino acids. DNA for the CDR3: TGCGCCAGCAGCTTGGACGGGGCGGCAACTAATGAAAAACTGTTTTTT. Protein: CASSLDGAATNEKLFF.

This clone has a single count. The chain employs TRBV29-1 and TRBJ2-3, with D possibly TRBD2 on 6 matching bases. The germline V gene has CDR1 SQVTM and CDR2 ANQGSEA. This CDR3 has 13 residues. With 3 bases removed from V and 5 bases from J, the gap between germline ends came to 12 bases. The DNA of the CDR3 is TGCAGCGTTGATGCGGGAACGGAAGATACGCAGTATTTT. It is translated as CSVDAGTEDTQYF.

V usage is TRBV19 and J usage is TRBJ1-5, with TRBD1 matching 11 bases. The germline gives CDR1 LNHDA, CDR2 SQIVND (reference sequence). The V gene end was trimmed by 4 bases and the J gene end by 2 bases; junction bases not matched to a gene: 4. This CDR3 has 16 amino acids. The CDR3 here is CASSTGQGAGNQPQHF. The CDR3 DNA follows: TGTGCCAGTAGTACCGGACAGGGGGCAGGCAATCAGCCCCAGCATTTT.

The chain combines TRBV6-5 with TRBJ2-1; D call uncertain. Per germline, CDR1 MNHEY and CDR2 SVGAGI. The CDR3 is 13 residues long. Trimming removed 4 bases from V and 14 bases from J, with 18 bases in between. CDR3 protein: CASSSPLPLVEFF. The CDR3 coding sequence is TGTGCCAGCAGTTCCCCACTGCCGCTAGTGGAGTTCTTC.

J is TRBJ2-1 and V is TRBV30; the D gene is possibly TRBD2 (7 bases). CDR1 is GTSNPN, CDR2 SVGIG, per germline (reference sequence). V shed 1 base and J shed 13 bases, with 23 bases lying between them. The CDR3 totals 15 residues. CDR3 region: CAWSARVGGASSQFF. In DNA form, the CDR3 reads TGTGCCTGGAGTGCCCGTGTGGGGGGGGCGTCATCACAGTTCTTC. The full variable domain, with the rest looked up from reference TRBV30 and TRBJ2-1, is SQTIHQWPATLVQPVGSPLSLECTVEGTSNPNLYWYRQAAGRGLQLLFYSVGIGQISSEVPQNLSASRPQDRQFILSSKKLLLSDSGFYLCAWSARVGGASSQFFGPGTRLTVL.

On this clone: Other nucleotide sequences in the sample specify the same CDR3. The CDR3 protein is CASSPDRGYEQYF. The CDR3 DNA reads as TGTGCCAGCAGCCCAGACAGGGGCTACGAGCAGTACTTC. The chain carries TRBV11-2 and TRBJ2-7, with 8 positions matching TRBD1. The CDR3 is made up of 13 amino acids. The V gene's germline CDR1 is SGHAT and CDR2 FQNNGV. Germline trimming cut 5 bases from V and 3 bases from J; bases unmatched to any gene: 3. Full variable domain (rest looked up from reference TRBV11-2 and TRBJ2-7): EAGVAQSPRYKIIEKRQSVAFWCNPISGHATLYWYQQILGQGPKLLIQFQNNGVVDDSQLPKDRFSAERLKGVDSTLKIQPAKLEDSAVYLCASSPDRGYEQYFGPGTRLTVT.

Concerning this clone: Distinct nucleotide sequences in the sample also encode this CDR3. The CDR3 DNA sequence: TGCGCCAGCAGCGGGGGAAGCCAAGAGACCCAGTACTTC. Protein product: CASSGGSQETQYF. The gene calls are TRBV10-1 and TRBJ2-5, with D possibly TRBD2 on 6 matching bases. The CDR3 extends over 13 amino acids. The V gene lost 6 bases and the J gene lost 1 base, with 9 bases spanning the gap. Germline V lookup: CDR1 WNHNN, CDR2 SYGVQD (reference sequence).

The CDR3 region has the DNA TGTGCCAGCAGTTACTCGTATGGGGCTGGAAACACCATATATTTT. The encoded protein is CASSYSYGAGNTIYF. The chain uses TRBV6-5 and TRBJ1-3; D gene uncertain. Germline CDR1 and CDR2: MNHEY and SVGAGI. This CDR3 has 15 residues. The ends were cut back, 0 bases at V and 2 bases at J, with 8 bases in the middle.

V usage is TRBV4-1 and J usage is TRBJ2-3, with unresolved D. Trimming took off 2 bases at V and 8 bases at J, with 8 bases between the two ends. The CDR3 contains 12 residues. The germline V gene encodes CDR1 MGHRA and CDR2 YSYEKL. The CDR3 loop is CASSQPLGTQYF. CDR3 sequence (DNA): TGCGCCAGCAGCCAACCGCTAGGTACGCAGTATTTT.

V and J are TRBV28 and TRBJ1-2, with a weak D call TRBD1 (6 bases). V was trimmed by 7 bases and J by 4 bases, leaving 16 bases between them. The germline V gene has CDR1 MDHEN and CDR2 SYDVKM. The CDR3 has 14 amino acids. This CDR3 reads CASNRDTTFYGYTF. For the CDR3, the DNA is TGTGCCAGCAACCGGGACACGACTTTCTATGGCTACACCTTC.

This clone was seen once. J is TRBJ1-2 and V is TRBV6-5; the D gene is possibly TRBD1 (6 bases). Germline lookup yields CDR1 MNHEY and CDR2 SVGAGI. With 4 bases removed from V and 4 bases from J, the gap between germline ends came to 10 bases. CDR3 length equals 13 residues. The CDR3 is CASSFGQTYGYTF. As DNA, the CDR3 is TGTGCCAGCAGTTTTGGACAGACCTATGGCTACACCTTC.

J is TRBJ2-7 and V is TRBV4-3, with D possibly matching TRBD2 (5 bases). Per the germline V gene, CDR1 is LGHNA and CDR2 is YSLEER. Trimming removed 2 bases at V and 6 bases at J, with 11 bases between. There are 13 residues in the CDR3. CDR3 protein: CASSQPGVGEQYF. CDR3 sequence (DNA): TGCGCCAGCAGCCAACCCGGGGTCGGCGAGCAGTACTTC.

The CDR3 sequence: CASSEASSGTDTQYF. DNA for the CDR3: TGTGCCAGCAGTGAAGCATCTAGCGGCACAGATACGCAGTATTTT. The genes are TRBV2 and TRBJ2-3, with TRBD2 as a possible D gene (6 bases). Germline CDR1 is SNHLY and CDR2 is FYNNEI. This CDR3 is built from 15 residues. V was trimmed by 0 bases and J by 1 base, leaving 8 bases between them.

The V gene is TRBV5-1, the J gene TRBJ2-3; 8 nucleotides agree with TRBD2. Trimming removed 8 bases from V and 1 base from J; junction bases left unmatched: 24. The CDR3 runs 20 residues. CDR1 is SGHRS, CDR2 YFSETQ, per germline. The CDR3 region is CARGLGLTNRGYLRTDTQYF. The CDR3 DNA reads TGCGCCAGGGGACTAGGGCTAACCAATCGGGGTTACTTGCGCACAGATACGCAGTATTTT.

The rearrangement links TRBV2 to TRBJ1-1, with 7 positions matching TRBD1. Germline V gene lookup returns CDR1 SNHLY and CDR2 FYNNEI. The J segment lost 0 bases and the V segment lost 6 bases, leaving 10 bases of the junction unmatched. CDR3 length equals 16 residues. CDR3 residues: CASRPLMGQLNTEAFF. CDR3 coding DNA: TGTGCCAGCAGGCCCCTAATGGGACAGCTGAACACTGAAGCTTTCTTT.

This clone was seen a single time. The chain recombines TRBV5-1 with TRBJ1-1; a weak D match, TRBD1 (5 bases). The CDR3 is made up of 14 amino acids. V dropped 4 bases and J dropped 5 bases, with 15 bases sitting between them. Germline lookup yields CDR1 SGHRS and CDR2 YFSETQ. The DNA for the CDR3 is TGCGCCAGCAGCCCGGACACCGGACCTACTGAAGCTTTCTTT. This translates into CASSPDTGPTEAFF.

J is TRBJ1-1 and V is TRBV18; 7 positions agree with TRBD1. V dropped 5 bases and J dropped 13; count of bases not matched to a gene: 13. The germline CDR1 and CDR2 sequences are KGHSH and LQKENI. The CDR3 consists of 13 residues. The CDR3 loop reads CASSEGQETGVFF. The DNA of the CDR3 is TGTGCCAGCTCAGAAGGACAGGAGACGGGGGTTTTCTTT.

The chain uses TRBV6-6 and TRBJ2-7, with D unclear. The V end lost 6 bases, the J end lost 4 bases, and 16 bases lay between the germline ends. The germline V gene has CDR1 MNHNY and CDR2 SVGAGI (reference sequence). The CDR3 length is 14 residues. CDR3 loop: CASSALNRIYEQYF. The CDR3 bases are TGTGCCAGCAGCGCCCTGAACCGAATATACGAGCAGTACTTC.

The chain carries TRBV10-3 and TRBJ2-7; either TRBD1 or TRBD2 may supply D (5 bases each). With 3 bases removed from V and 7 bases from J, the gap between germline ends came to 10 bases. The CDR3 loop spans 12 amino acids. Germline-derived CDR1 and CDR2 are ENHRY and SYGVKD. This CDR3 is CAISDRDGEQYF. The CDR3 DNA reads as TGTGCCATCAGTGACCGGGACGGTGAGCAGTACTTC.